The 32 T cell receptor beta chains listed next were all sequenced from one sample in a study of a mutant IDH1 vaccine in newly diagnosed glioma. Regarding time point: week 5, during vaccination. Each vaccine dose was 300 ug of mutant IDH1 20-mer peptide, with topical imiquimod. The data were produced by immunoSEQ multiplex PCR, yet TCRdb's version contains in-frame clones alone and is incomplete. The sample lists fewer than 30,000 clones, approximately 80% seen once, with almost 9.5% in the top ten. Which antigens these TCRs recognize remains unknown. Specimen: PBMCs, collected from a glioma patient whose treatment included an IDH1 peptide vaccine. The source of these receptors is a middle-aged man with glioma.

The V gene is TRBV10-3, the J gene TRBJ2-7; weak D call: TRBD1 (5 bases). V gave up 4 bases and J gave up 2 bases, with 9 bases separating them. Germline V gene data show CDR1 as ENHRY and CDR2 as SYGVKD. This CDR3 spans 13 amino acids. The CDR3 sequence: CAISATATYEQYF. CDR3 coding DNA: TGTGCCATCAGTGCGACAGCAACCTACGAGCAGTACTTC.

The CDR3 DNA sequence: TGTGCCTGGGGGGAACAGGGCGGGCAGTTCTTC. Its translation is CAWGEQGGQFF. The chain employs TRBV30 and TRBJ2-1; D is perhaps TRBD1 (6 bases). Germline-derived CDR1 and CDR2 are GTSNPN and SVGIG (reference sequence). V lost 5 bases and J lost 12, with 14 bases in between. The CDR3 length is 11 residues.

This chain joins TRBV19 and TRBJ1-6; 7 bases map to TRBD1. Germline CDR1 reads LNHDA; CDR2 reads SQIVND (reference sequence). After removal of 6 bases from V and 6 bases from J, the junction contained 17 bases not matched to a gene. The CDR3 is 18 amino acids. The CDR3, as DNA: TGTGCCAGTAGGAACAGGGGCCGCCCTATGACTTCTAATTCACCCCTCCACTTT. It codes for CASRNRGRPMTSNSPLHF.

In its sample, this clone is medium-sized. DNA for the CDR3: TGTGCCAGACACCCCGGGACAGAGGAGGCCGGGGAGCTGTTTTTT. This gives the protein CARHPGTEEAGELFF. The J gene is TRBJ2-2, the V gene TRBV27; 7 nucleotides align to TRBD1. Looked up from germline, CDR1 is MNHEY and CDR2 is SMNVEV (reference sequence). The J segment lost 6 bases and the V segment lost 9 bases, leaving 13 bases of the junction unmatched. The CDR3 runs to 15 residues.

The chain has TRBV2 and TRBJ2-1; a possible D gene is TRBD2 (6 bases). CDR3 length: 14 amino acids. Per germline, CDR1 SNHLY and CDR2 FYNNEI. V dropped 3 bases and J dropped 3 bases, with 9 bases sitting between them. The CDR3 protein is CASSDLRDYNEQFF. CDR3 in DNA: TGTGCCAGCAGTGATTTGCGGGACTACAATGAGCAGTTCTTC.

This rearrangement joins TRBV5-1 to TRBJ2-2; D is undetermined. Germline lookup yields CDR1 SGHRS and CDR2 YFSETQ. V was cut by 0 bases and J by 5 bases, with 8 bases left in between. The CDR3 consists of 14 residues. CDR3 DNA: TGCGCCAGCAGCTTGGGGCAAGCTACCGGGGAGCTGTTTTTT. It codes for CASSLGQATGELFF.

This clone was seen a handful of times. This CDR3 is CASSQDLGGVAVTYEQYF. The CDR3 DNA sequence: TGCGCCAGCAGCCAAGATCTCGGCGGAGTAGCGGTTACCTACGAGCAGTACTTC. The chain links TRBV4-1 to TRBJ2-7; D might be TRBD2 (6 bases). Germline assignment: CDR1 MGHRA and CDR2 YSYEKL. The V gene lost 0 bases and the J gene lost 2 bases, with 20 bases spanning the gap. The CDR3 extends over 18 amino acids.

The chain's CDR3 is CASSPGTSGNNEQFF. CDR3 nucleotides: TGTGCCAGCAGCCCCGGGACTAGCGGGAACAATGAGCAGTTCTTC. The chain links TRBV5-6 to TRBJ2-1; 13 bases agree with TRBD2. With V trimmed by 4 bases and J by 5 bases, 3 bases remained unmatched. The CDR3 totals 15 residues. Germline V lookup: CDR1 SGHDT, CDR2 YYEEEE.

The chain uses TRBV4-2 and TRBJ1-5, with 9 bases identical to TRBD1. Unmatched junction bases numbered 3, after V lost 1 base and J lost 5 bases. The CDR3 is 15 amino acids. CDR1 is LGHNA and CDR2 is YNFKEQ in the germline V gene. The CDR3 is CASSQVGDRDQPQHF. CDR3 nucleotide sequence: TGTGCCAGCAGCCAAGTCGGGGACAGGGATCAGCCCCAGCATTTT.

J is TRBJ2-2 and V is TRBV6-4, with D perhaps being TRBD1 or TRBD2 (5 bases each). Trimming left V 2 bases short and J 2 bases short, with 21 bases between. The germline V gene encodes CDR1 MRHNA and CDR2 SNTAGT. The CDR3 is 19 residues long. The CDR3 spells CASSDGDAGSGENTGELFF. For the CDR3, the DNA is TGTGCCAGCAGTGACGGGGACGCCGGATCTGGGGAAAACACCGGGGAGCTGTTTTTT.

J is TRBJ2-7 and V is TRBV2; 9 bases are a match to TRBD1. Germline CDR1 and CDR2: SNHLY and FYNNEI. The CDR3 runs to 14 residues. J gave up 6 bases and V 7 bases, and 10 bases lay outside the gene matches. CDR3 loop: CASMFLQGAGEQYV. The CDR3 nucleotides read TGTGCCAGCATGTTCTTACAGGGGGCTGGCGAGCAGTACGTC.

This clone has only one observation. The J gene is TRBJ2-1, the V gene TRBV15, with 10 bases lining up with TRBD1. This CDR3 comprises 16 residues. CDR1 is LNHNV, CDR2 YYDKDF, per germline (reference sequence). The V gene end was trimmed by 2 bases and the J gene end by 6 bases; junction bases not matched to a gene: 7. For the CDR3, the DNA is TGTGCCACCAGCAGAAGAGGGACAGGGGCCCGCAATGAGCAGTTCTTC. It yields the protein CATSRRGTGARNEQFF.

The chain uses TRBV21-1 and TRBJ2-7; the table's TRBD2 call for D was not verified on the DNA. TRBV21-1 is termed a pseudogene. The CDR3 has 16 residues. The CDR3 spells CASTPTPGRGINEQYV. The CDR3 bases are TGTGCCAGCACCCCGACCCCCGGGAGGGGAATAAACGAGCAGTACGTC.

The chain has TRBV5-1 and TRBJ1-4; weak D call: TRBD1 (5 bases). The V end lost 4 bases, the J end lost 5 bases, and 15 bases lay between the germline ends. The CDR3 has 15 residues. CDR1 SGHRS and CDR2 YFSETQ come from the germline V gene. The CDR3 sequence is CASSPMGRDNEKLFF. The CDR3 nucleotides read TGCGCCAGCAGCCCCATGGGGAGGGACAATGAAAAACTGTTTTTT.

The chain employs TRBV4-1 and TRBJ2-7; D gene ambiguous. CDR3 length: 15 residues. The germline V gene encodes CDR1 MGHRA and CDR2 YSYEKL. V gave up 1 base and J gave up 0 bases, with 10 bases separating them. CDR3 bases: TGCGCCAGCAGCCAAGCAGGTGCAAGCTCCTACGAGCAGTACTTC. Translating it yields CASSQAGASSYEQYF.

This chain links TRBV2 with TRBJ1-1; no definite D call. CDR1 SNHLY and CDR2 FYNNEI come from the germline V gene. CDR3 length: 12 amino acids. V was clipped by 4 bases and J by 5 bases, with 8 bases between them. The CDR3 DNA sequence: TGTGCCAGCAGTGGGAGGTCGACTGAAGCTTTCTTT. It yields the protein CASSGRSTEAFF.

The chain has TRBV7-9 and TRBJ1-2; D unresolved. The CDR3 runs 14 residues. From germline, CDR1 is SEHNR and CDR2 FQNEAQ (reference sequence). Between the trimmed V and J ends, which lost 1 base and 10 bases, there was a span of 16 bases. CDR3 in amino acids: CASSLDSVLWFYTF. CDR3 in DNA: TGTGCCAGCAGCTTAGATTCGGTACTATGGTTCTACACCTTC.

This clone was seen a handful of times. This sequence joins TRBV29-1 and TRBJ2-3; 7 positions agree with TRBD2. In germline, CDR1 is SQVTM, CDR2 ANQGSEA. V shed 6 bases, J shed 2 bases, and the junction held 5 bases outside the gene matches. CDR3 length: 13 residues. CDR3 nucleotides: TGCAGCGTCTCAGCGGGAACCACAGATACGCAGTATTTT. Encoded protein: CSVSAGTTDTQYF.

The chain links TRBV5-6 to TRBJ2-7, with D hard to call. Germline-derived CDR1 and CDR2 are SGHDT and YYEEEE. Trimming took off 0 bases at V and 3 bases at J, with 4 bases between the two ends. The CDR3 spans 12 residues. The CDR3 protein is CASSLENYEQYF. Written as DNA, the CDR3 is TGTGCCAGCAGCTTGGAGAACTACGAGCAGTACTTC.

The chain links TRBV12-5 to TRBJ2-2, with D hard to call. Germline V CDR1 and CDR2: LGHNT, FRNRAP. V was shortened by 4 bases and J by 7 bases, with 13 bases between the two germline ends. The CDR3 length is 14 residues. In nucleotides, the CDR3 is TGTGCTAGTGGTTGGGAATGGGCGGACGGGGAGCTGTTTTTT. Protein sequence: CASGWEWADGELFF.

The rearrangement links TRBV30 to TRBJ1-5; D gene ambiguous. The CDR3 is 14 residues long. Deletions cut 0 bases from V and 4 bases from J, with 10 bases between. CDR1 and CDR2 from the germline V gene are GTSNPN and SVGIG (reference sequence). CDR3 sequence (DNA): TGTGCCTGGAGTGTGGGTACGGAGAATCAGCCCCAGCATTTT. Encoded protein: CAWSVGTENQPQHF.

The chain couples TRBV7-2 to TRBJ1-2, with no clear D. This CDR3 is 12 amino acids long. The germline gives CDR1 SGHTA, CDR2 FQGNSA. The V gene lost 5 bases and the J gene lost 8 bases, with 12 bases spanning the gap. CDR3 sequence (DNA): TGTGCCAGCAGCCCCTTCGAACGGGGCTACACCTTC. This translates into CASSPFERGYTF.

The rearrangement joins TRBV7-9 to TRBJ1-4, with D uncertain. The V end lost 0 bases, the J end lost 7 bases, and 9 bases lay between the germline ends. The germline V gene has CDR1 SEHNR and CDR2 FQNEAQ (reference sequence). This CDR3 comprises 14 residues. CDR3 in amino acids: CASSLAVSAEKLFF. The DNA of the CDR3 is TGTGCCAGCAGCTTAGCTGTATCGGCTGAAAAACTGTTTTTT.

The rearrangement links TRBV6-4 to TRBJ2-1; 8 bases line up with TRBD2. CDR1 is MRHNA and CDR2 is SNTAGT in the germline V gene. With V trimmed by 4 bases and J by 7 bases, 9 bases remained unmatched. The CDR3 totals 15 residues. CDR3 sequence: CASSAGTRVGNEQFF. The CDR3 DNA reads as TGTGCCAGCAGTGCAGGGACTAGAGTCGGGAATGAGCAGTTCTTC.

In its sample, this clone was seen a few times. The chain has TRBV6-5 and TRBJ2-7; perhaps TRBD2 as D (5 bases). Trimming took 5 bases from V and 4 from J, leaving 15 bases between them. The CDR3 has 14 residues. Per germline, CDR1 MNHEY and CDR2 SVGAGI. CDR3 protein: CASSAGAGSYEQYF. CDR3 bases: TGTGCCAGCAGTGCCGGTGCGGGTTCGTACGAGCAGTACTTC.

The rearrangement joins TRBV7-9 to TRBJ2-1, with D uncertain. The V end was cut by 5 bases, the J end by 3 bases, with 17 bases between. CDR1 is SEHNR and CDR2 is FQNEAQ in the germline V gene (reference sequence). The CDR3 has 16 amino acids. The DNA of the CDR3 is TGTGCCAGCAGCCCCTTAGCTCTCAGTTTCTACAATGAGCAGTTCTTC. This encodes CASSPLALSFYNEQFF.

The chain is built from TRBV28 and TRBJ1-5; D not certain. Trimming stripped 7 bases from V and 3 bases from J, with 13 bases between. The CDR3 has 14 amino acids. CDR1 MDHEN and CDR2 SYDVKM come from the germline V gene. The CDR3 here is CASTSGLVNQPQHF. CDR3 DNA sequence: TGTGCCAGCACCAGCGGACTGGTCAATCAGCCCCAGCATTTT.

The chain has TRBV28 and TRBJ1-1; the D is unclear. The V end lost 2 bases, the J end lost 0 bases, and 4 bases lay between the germline ends. The germline gives CDR1 MDHEN, CDR2 SYDVKM. The CDR3 has 13 amino acids. CDR3 sequence reads: CASSLSLNTEAFF. CDR3 sequence (DNA): TGTGCCAGCAGTTTAAGCCTGAACACTGAAGCTTTCTTT.

This rearrangement joins TRBV5-6 to TRBJ1-1, with D possibly being TRBD1 (6 bases). V shed 4 bases and J shed 11 bases, with 18 bases lying between them. The V gene's germline CDR1 is SGHDT and CDR2 YYEEEE. The CDR3 totals 13 residues. DNA of the CDR3: TGTGCCAGCAGCACCCCGGCGGGGGCCTCGGCTTTCTTT. Its translation: CASSTPAGASAFF.

The chain carries TRBV10-1 and TRBJ2-2, with D perhaps matching TRBD1 (5 bases). The V and J ends lost 11 bases and 4 bases respectively, with 17 bases between them. CDR1 WNHNN and CDR2 SYGVQD come from the germline V gene (reference sequence). The CDR3 length is 14 residues. DNA for the CDR3: TGCGCCGGACCCAGCAGGGCACCCACCGGGGAGCTGTTTTTT. Residues: CAGPSRAPTGELFF.

V gene TRBV19 combines with J gene TRBJ2-1; D is perhaps TRBD2 (6 bases). The CDR3 covers 13 residues. Trimming took 5 bases from V and 12 from J, leaving 17 bases between them. Germline V gene lookup returns CDR1 LNHDA and CDR2 SQIVND (reference sequence). In DNA form, the CDR3 reads TGTGCCAGTAGTGAGGGTACCGGGAGCATGCAGTTCTTC. Its protein product is CASSEGTGSMQFF. Full variable domain (missing parts from reference TRBV19 and TRBJ2-1): DGGITQSPKYLFRKEGQNVTLSCEQNLNHDAMYWYRQDPGQGLRLIYYSQIVNDFQKGDIAEGYSVSREKKESFPLTVTSAQKNPTAFYLCASSEGTGSMQFFGPGTRLTVL.

The chain combines TRBV5-1 with TRBJ1-1; weak D call: TRBD1 (6 bases). Germline V lookup: CDR1 SGHRS, CDR2 YFSETQ. The CDR3 runs 19 residues. V was cut by 3 bases and J by 0 bases, with 24 bases left in between. The CDR3 nucleotides are TGCGCCAGCAGCTGGGGCAGGGGTCTGCGGGGGGAGGTGAACACTGAAGCTTTCTTT. Its translation: CASSWGRGLRGEVNTEAFF. The variable domain in full, completed from reference TRBV5-1 and TRBJ1-1, reads KAGVTQTPRYLIKTRGQQVTLSCSPISGHRSVSWYQQTPGQGLQFLFEYFSETQRNKGNFPGRFSGRQFSNSRSEMNVSTLELGDSALYLCASSWGRGLRGEVNTEAFFGQGTRLTVV.